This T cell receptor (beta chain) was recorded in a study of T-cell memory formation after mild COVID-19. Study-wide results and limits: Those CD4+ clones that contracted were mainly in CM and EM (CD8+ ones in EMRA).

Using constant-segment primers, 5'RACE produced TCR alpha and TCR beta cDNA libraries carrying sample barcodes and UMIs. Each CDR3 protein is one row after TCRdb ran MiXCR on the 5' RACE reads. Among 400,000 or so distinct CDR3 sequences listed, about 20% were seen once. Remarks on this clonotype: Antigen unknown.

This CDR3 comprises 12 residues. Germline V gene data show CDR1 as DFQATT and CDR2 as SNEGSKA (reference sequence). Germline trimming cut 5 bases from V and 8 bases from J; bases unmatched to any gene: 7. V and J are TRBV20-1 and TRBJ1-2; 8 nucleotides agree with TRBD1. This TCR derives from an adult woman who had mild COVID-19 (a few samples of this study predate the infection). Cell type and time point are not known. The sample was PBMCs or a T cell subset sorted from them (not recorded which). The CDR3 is CSAGRGRGGYTF. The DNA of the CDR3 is TGCAGTGCTGGCAGGGGGCGTGGAGGCTACACCTTC.